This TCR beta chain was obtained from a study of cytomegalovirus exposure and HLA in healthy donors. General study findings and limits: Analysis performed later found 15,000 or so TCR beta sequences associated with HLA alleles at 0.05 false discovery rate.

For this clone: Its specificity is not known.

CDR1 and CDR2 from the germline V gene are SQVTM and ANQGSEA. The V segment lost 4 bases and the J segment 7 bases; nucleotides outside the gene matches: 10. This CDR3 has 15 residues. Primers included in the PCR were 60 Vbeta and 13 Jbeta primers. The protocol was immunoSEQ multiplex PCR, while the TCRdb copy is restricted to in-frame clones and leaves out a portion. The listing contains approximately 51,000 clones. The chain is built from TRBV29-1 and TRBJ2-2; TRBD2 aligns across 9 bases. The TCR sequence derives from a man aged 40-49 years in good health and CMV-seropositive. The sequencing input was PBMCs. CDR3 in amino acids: CSVGVAGAQSGELFF. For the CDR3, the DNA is TGCAGCGTTGGGGTAGCGGGGGCCCAAAGCGGGGAGCTGTTTTTT.